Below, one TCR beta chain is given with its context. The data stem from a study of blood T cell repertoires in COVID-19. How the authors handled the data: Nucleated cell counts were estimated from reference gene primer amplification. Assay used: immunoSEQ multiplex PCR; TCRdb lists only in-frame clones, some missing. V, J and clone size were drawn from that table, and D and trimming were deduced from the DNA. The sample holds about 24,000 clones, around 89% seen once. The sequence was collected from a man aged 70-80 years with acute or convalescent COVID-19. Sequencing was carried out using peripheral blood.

CDR3 nucleotides: TGTGCCAGCAGCTTCAGGATCACTAATGAAAAACTGTTTTTT. Protein: CASSFRITNEKLFF. This rearrangement joins TRBV11-2 to TRBJ1-4; no clear D. V was clipped by 3 bases and J by 2 bases, with 7 bases between them. Germline assignment: CDR1 SGHAT and CDR2 FQNNGV. This CDR3 has 14 amino acids.